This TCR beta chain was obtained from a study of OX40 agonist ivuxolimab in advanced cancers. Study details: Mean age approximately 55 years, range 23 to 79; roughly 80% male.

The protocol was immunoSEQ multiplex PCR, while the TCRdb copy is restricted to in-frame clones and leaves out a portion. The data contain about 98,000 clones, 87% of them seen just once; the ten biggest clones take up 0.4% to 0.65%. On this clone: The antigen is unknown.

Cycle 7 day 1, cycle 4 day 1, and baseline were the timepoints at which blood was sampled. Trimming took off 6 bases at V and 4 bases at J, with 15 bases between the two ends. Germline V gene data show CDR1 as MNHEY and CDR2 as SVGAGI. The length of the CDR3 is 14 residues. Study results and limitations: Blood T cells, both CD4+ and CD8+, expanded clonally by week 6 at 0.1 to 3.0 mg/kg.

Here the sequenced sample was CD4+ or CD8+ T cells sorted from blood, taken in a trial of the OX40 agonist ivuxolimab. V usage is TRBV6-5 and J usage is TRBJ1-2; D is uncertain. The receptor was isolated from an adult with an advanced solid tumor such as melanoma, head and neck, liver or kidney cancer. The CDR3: CASSSRTEVYGYTF. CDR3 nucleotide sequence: TGTGCCAGCAGCTCCCGGACGGAGGTCTATGGCTACACCTTC.